This T cell receptor beta chain was sequenced for a study of graft-versus-host responses after intestinal transplantation. General study results and limits: Allograft clonal ratios (graft-versus-host to host-versus-graft) were high in patients who had graft-donor T cell macrochimerism. Recipient-marrow GvH clones were detected, some having first appeared in ileum or blood.

Some clones are missing from TCRdb's copy, which holds only in-frame ones; the method was immunoSEQ multiplex PCR. The profile covers about 73,000 clones, with 90% appearing a single time and roughly 3.9% taken by the ten largest. Germline V CDR1 and CDR2: PRHDT, FYEKMQ (reference sequence). There are 16 residues in the CDR3. V was trimmed by 4 bases and J by 3 bases, leaving 18 bases between them. Turning to this clone: Its antigen is not known.

This sequence joins TRBV13 and TRBJ2-5, with D perhaps matching TRBD2 (7 bases). The TCR originated in a human donor who was the organ donor for an intestinal transplant. The input for sequencing was unstimulated CD8+ T cells sorted from spleen or lymph node cells, taken before transplant. The CDR3, as DNA: TGTGCCAGCAGCTCTAAGACGGGGGGCCTAGAAGAGACCCAGTACTTC. This codes for CASSSKTGGLEETQYF.